The present T cell receptor (beta chain) was sequenced within a study of cytomegalovirus exposure and HLA in healthy donors. Study outcomes and limitations: A later look showed TCR association rates differing by HLA locus, highest for DRB1 and lowest for HLA-C. In an earlier analysis, about 87% or about 30%: the productive usage of most TCR beta V segments.

PCR used 60 Vbeta primers and 13 Jbeta primers. Methods used by the authors: About 11 million of about 88 million unique TCR beta chains were shared, per a later count. The data were produced by immunoSEQ multiplex PCR, yet TCRdb's version contains in-frame clones alone and is incomplete. V, J and clone size derive from that table, while D and trimming were established from the DNA sequence. The table includes approximately 82,000 clones, around two thirds detected once. As concerns this clone: Its antigen remains unidentified.

The V and J ends lost 3 bases and 11 bases respectively, with 11 bases between them. In germline, CDR1 is SGHRS, CDR2 YFSETQ. CDR3 size: 11 residues. This TCR derives from a woman aged 25 to 39 in good health and CMV-seropositive. V gene TRBV5-1 combines with J gene TRBJ2-5; tentative D call: TRBD2 (5 bases). Source material: PBMCs. In DNA form, the CDR3 reads TGCGCCAGCAGCTCAAGTAGGGAGCAGTACTTC. Translated, it gives CASSSSREQYF.